This T cell receptor beta chain derives from a study of regulatory T cells in long-lasting Graves disease. Specified time point: newly diagnosed GD, antithyroid drugs for less than 3 months. Construction of the TCR library relied on RNA isolated from PBMCs. It was an endocrinology department in Xi'an, China, that provided the patients. Study outcomes and limitations: Having few samples may have compromised the accuracy.

In building TCR beta libraries, iRepertoire HTBI primers were used together with Arm-PCR of CDR3 regions. From the multiplex PCR reads, TCRdb called clonotypes with MiXCR, one entry per CDR3 protein. Seen here are some 500,000 distinct CDR3 sequences, around 15% observed once, and the top ten hold approximately 25%. In its sample, this clonotype was seen many times. What it recognizes is unknown. The sample was also reused in another study, on T cells in Graves' hyperthyroidism and ophthalmopathy.

The sequences come from peripheral blood mononuclear cells (PBMCs), collected at new diagnosis, from a patient treated with antithyroid drugs. The TCR was taken from a woman aged 40-65 years with Graves disease.

CDR3 protein: CASSPRGGTTHYEQYF. The CDR3 DNA follows: TGTGCCAGCAGCCCCAGGGGTGGGACAACCCACTACGAGCAGTACTTC. The chain joins TRBV6-1 to TRBJ2-7, with D tentatively TRBD1 (6 bases). The V gene's germline CDR1 is MNHNS and CDR2 SASEGT. The CDR3 runs 16 residues. V lost 6 bases to trimming and J lost 3 bases, with 21 bases between them.